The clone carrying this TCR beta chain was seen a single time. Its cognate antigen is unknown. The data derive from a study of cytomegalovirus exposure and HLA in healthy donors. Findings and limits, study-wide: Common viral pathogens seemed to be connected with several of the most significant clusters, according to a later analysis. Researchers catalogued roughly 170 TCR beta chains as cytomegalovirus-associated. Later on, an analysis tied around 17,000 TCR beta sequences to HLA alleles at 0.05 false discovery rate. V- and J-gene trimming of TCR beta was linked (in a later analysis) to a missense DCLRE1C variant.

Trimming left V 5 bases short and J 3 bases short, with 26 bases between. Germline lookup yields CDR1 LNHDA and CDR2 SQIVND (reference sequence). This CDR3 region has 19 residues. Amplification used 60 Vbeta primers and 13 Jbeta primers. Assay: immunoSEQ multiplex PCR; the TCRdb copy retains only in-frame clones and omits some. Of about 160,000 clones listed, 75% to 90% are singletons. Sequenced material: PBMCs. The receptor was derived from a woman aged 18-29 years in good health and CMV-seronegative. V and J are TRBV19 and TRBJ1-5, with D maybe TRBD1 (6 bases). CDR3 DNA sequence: TGTGCCAGTAGTGCGACGACAGGTATCCGTACTATTCCCAATCAGCCCCAGCATTTT. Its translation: CASSATTGIRTIPNQPQHF.